The rows below give T cell receptor beta chains drawn from one sample of a study of T cell responses to AZD1222 COVID-19 vaccine. TCRdb keeps only in-frame clones here, not all; method: immunoSEQ multiplex PCR. This sample carries approximately 150,000 clones, about nine tenths of them seen once, and the ten largest clones take 1.2% to 1.5%. Here the sequenced sample was peripheral blood, taken on day 0 of AZD1222 vaccination. The source of these receptors is an adult in good health. The CDR3 runs from the conserved cysteine through the conserved F or W. A D gene is named only where the DNA matches it firmly. Clone size is shown for a subset of rows, as once, few, many or a class of expanded clone.

D gene: TRBD2; J gene: TRBJ2-3; clone size: .; V gene: TRBV25-1; CDR3 DNA: TGTGCCACCGGGACGGGAGGGGCCACAGATACGCAGTATTTT; CDR3 protein: CATGTGGATDTQYF
D gene: .; J gene: TRBJ1-2; clone size: .; V gene: TRBV27; CDR3 DNA: TGTGCCAGCAGTCTCAGCAGGGGATTATATGGCTACACCTTC; CDR3 protein: CASSLSRGLYGYTF
D gene: .; J gene: TRBJ1-5; clone size: .; V gene: TRBV28; CDR3 DNA: TGTGCCAGCAGGCCACACCAGAATCAGCCCCAGCATTTT; CDR3 protein: CASRPHQNQPQHF
D gene: TRBD2; J gene: TRBJ2-6; clone size: .; V gene: TRBV6-1; CDR3 DNA: TGTGCCAGCAGTGCCCGAGGGGCGGGAGCCTCTGGGGCCAACGTCCTGACTTTC; CDR3 protein: CASSARGAGASGANVLTF
D gene: .; J gene: TRBJ1-2; clone size: .; V gene: TRBV19; CDR3 DNA: TGTGCCAGTAGTGCAACTTGGACCAACTATGGCTACACCTTC; CDR3 protein: CASSATWTNYGYTF
D gene: TRBD2; J gene: TRBJ2-1; clone size: .; V gene: TRBV7-2; CDR3 DNA: TGTGCCAGCAGCTTCGGCGGGAGTAGAAACAATGAGCAGTTCTTC; CDR3 protein: CASSFGGSRNNEQFF
D gene: .; J gene: TRBJ1-5; clone size: .; V gene: TRBV3-1/TRBV3-2; CDR3 DNA: TGTGCCAGCAGCCCCGGAGGGGTCGGGAATCAGCCCCAGCATTTT; CDR3 protein: CASSPGGVGNQPQHF
D gene: .; J gene: TRBJ1-5; clone size: .; V gene: TRBV2; CDR3 DNA: TGTGCCAGCAGCGGACAGCCCAATCAGCCCCAGCATTTT; CDR3 protein: CASSGQPNQPQHF
D gene: .; J gene: TRBJ1-1; clone size: .; V gene: TRBV30; CDR3 DNA: TGTGCCTGGGAAATGGACAGCCGCGAAGCTTTCTTT; CDR3 protein: CAWEMDSREAFF
D gene: TRBD2; J gene: TRBJ2-7; clone size: few; V gene: TRBV5-1; CDR3 DNA: TGCGCCAGCAGCGTTCTTCTAGCGGGAGTGGACGAGCAGTACTTC; CDR3 protein: CASSVLLAGVDEQYF
D gene: .; J gene: TRBJ1-1; clone size: once; V gene: TRBV5-4; CDR3 DNA: TGTGCCAGCAGCTTGTGGATGAACACTGAAGCTTTCTTT; CDR3 protein: CASSLWMNTEAFF
D gene: .; J gene: TRBJ1-1; clone size: .; V gene: TRBV29-1; CDR3 DNA: TGCAGCGCCATTTCGAACACTGAAGCTTTCTTT; CDR3 protein: CSAISNTEAFF
D gene: TRBD1; J gene: TRBJ1-4; clone size: .; V gene: TRBV7-2; CDR3 DNA: TGTGCCAGCAGCTTAGCCCACAGGGGCGAAAAACTGTTTTTT; CDR3 protein: CASSLAHRGEKLFF
D gene: TRBD2; J gene: TRBJ2-1; clone size: .; V gene: TRBV5-1; CDR3 DNA: TGCGCCAGCAGCAAAACGGGACTAGCGGGAGTGGCGCCCGCGAATGAGCAGTTCTTC; CDR3 protein: CASSKTGLAGVAPANEQFF
D gene: .; J gene: TRBJ1-2; clone size: once; V gene: TRBV3-1/TRBV3-2; CDR3 DNA: TGTGCCAGCAGCCCCGGGAGGGGTCCGTCGGGGCGATTCTTAAAGTATGGCTACACCTTC; CDR3 protein: CASSPGRGPSGRFLKYGYTF
D gene: TRBD1; J gene: TRBJ1-2; clone size: .; V gene: TRBV27; CDR3 DNA: TGTGCCAGCAGCCGGGGGCGGACAGGGAACTATGGCTACACCTTC; CDR3 protein: CASSRGRTGNYGYTF
D gene: .; J gene: TRBJ2-1; clone size: .; V gene: TRBV30; CDR3 DNA: TGTGCCTGGAGTGCCAACGGAGGCTTCAGTGAGCAGTTCTTC; CDR3 protein: CAWSANGGFSEQFF
D gene: .; J gene: TRBJ2-3; clone size: .; V gene: TRBV10-3; CDR3 DNA: TGTGCCATCAGTGAGGGTCTCGCAGATACGCAGTATTTT; CDR3 protein: CAISEGLADTQYF
D gene: .; J gene: TRBJ1-2; clone size: once; V gene: TRBV27; CDR3 DNA: TGTGCCAGCAGCCTCTCAGCCGGGACTACCTCACTTAACTATGGCTACACCTTC; CDR3 protein: CASSLSAGTTSLNYGYTF
D gene: .; J gene: TRBJ1-6; clone size: .; V gene: TRBV4-2; CDR3 DNA: TGTGCCAGCAGCCAAGGGGGAGGCTCCTATAATTCACCCCTCCACTTT; CDR3 protein: CASSQGGGSYNSPLHF
D gene: TRBD1; J gene: TRBJ1-5; clone size: .; V gene: TRBV27; CDR3 DNA: TGTGCCAGCAGTTTAGGACAGGGGAATCAGCCCCAGCATTTT; CDR3 protein: CASSLGQGNQPQHF
D gene: .; J gene: TRBJ1-5; clone size: once; V gene: TRBV12-2; CDR3 DNA: TGTGCAAGTACAACTTACGGCAATCAGCCCCAGCATTTT; CDR3 protein: CASTTYGNQPQHF
D gene: .; J gene: TRBJ2-5; clone size: .; V gene: TRBV7-2; CDR3 DNA: TGTGCCAGCAGCCTGTCCCGTCAAGAGACCCAGTACTTC; CDR3 protein: CASSLSRQETQYF
D gene: .; J gene: TRBJ1-6; clone size: .; V gene: TRBV7-9; CDR3 DNA: TGTGCCAGCAGCTTGGGGAAGGGTCCCAAGGATTCACCCCTCCACTTT; CDR3 protein: CASSLGKGPKDSPLHF
D gene: .; J gene: TRBJ2-3; clone size: .; V gene: TRBV6-2/TRBV6-3; CDR3 DNA: TGTGCCAGCAGCCCGGGCGCTAGCACAGATACGCAGTATTTT; CDR3 protein: CASSPGASTDTQYF
D gene: .; J gene: TRBJ1-1; clone size: .; V gene: TRBV18; CDR3 DNA: TGTGCCAGCTCACCGGGGATAACTGGCACTGAAGCTTTCTTT; CDR3 protein: CASSPGITGTEAFF
D gene: TRBD2; J gene: TRBJ2-1; clone size: .; V gene: TRBV11-2; CDR3 DNA: TGTGCCAGCAGCTTAGATCGCAGAAGCGGGGGGCTATGGAATGAGCAGTTCTTC; CDR3 protein: CASSLDRRSGGLWNEQFF
D gene: .; J gene: TRBJ2-5; clone size: .; V gene: TRBV5-1; CDR3 DNA: TGCGCCAGTAAGCGGGCCAGGGGATTGGAGACCCAGTACTTC; CDR3 protein: CASKRARGLETQYF
D gene: TRBD2; J gene: TRBJ2-7; clone size: .; V gene: TRBV28; CDR3 DNA: TGTGCCAGCAGTTCCCGGACTAGTGGCCTTGCCGAGCAGTACTTC; CDR3 protein: CASSSRTSGLAEQYF
D gene: .; J gene: TRBJ1-2; clone size: .; V gene: TRBV10-2; CDR3 DNA: TGCGCCAGCAGTGAGTCGGGACGGAGGGGCTACACCTTC; CDR3 protein: CASSESGRRGYTF
D gene: .; J gene: TRBJ1-2; clone size: .; V gene: TRBV5-4; CDR3 DNA: TGTGCCAGCAGCCCCTGGTTAGCTAACTATGGCTACACCTTC; CDR3 protein: CASSPWLANYGYTF
D gene: .; J gene: TRBJ1-6; clone size: .; V gene: TRBV2; CDR3 DNA: TGTGCCAGCAGTGAAGAGGGGCAAGGATCACCCCTCCACTTT; CDR3 protein: CASSEEGQGSPLHF
D gene: .; J gene: TRBJ1-1; clone size: few; V gene: TRBV6-5; CDR3 DNA: TGTGCCAGCAGATCCGAGGGCACTGAAGCTTTCTTT; CDR3 protein: CASRSEGTEAFF
D gene: .; J gene: TRBJ1-1; clone size: once; V gene: TRBV9; CDR3 DNA: TGTGCCAGCAGCGTAGAGGGGACTGAAGCTTTCTTT; CDR3 protein: CASSVEGTEAFF
D gene: .; J gene: TRBJ1-1; clone size: .; V gene: TRBV19; CDR3 DNA: TGTGCCAGTAGTATCCCGCCAAAGGATGAAGCTTTCTTT; CDR3 protein: CASSIPPKDEAFF
D gene: TRBD1; J gene: TRBJ1-4; clone size: .; V gene: TRBV7-9; CDR3 DNA: TGTGCCAGCAGCCCCCGACAGGGACTTGCAACTAATGAAAAACTGTTTTTT; CDR3 protein: CASSPRQGLATNEKLFF
D gene: TRBD1; J gene: TRBJ1-1; clone size: once; V gene: TRBV19; CDR3 DNA: TGTGCCAGTAGTAGACCCGGGACAGGGGACACTGAAGCTTTCTTT; CDR3 protein: CASSRPGTGDTEAFF
D gene: .; J gene: TRBJ1-6; clone size: .; V gene: TRBV4-1; CDR3 DNA: TGCGCCAGCAGGACAGCCCAGAGCTCCTATAATTCACCCCTCCACTTT; CDR3 protein: CASRTAQSSYNSPLHF
D gene: .; J gene: TRBJ2-2; clone size: .; V gene: TRBV5-1; CDR3 DNA: TGCGCCAGCAGCTTTGTGGACAGGAGGGACGGGGAGCTGTTTTTT; CDR3 protein: CASSFVDRRDGELFF
D gene: TRBD2; J gene: TRBJ2-7; clone size: .; V gene: TRBV7-2; CDR3 DNA: TGTGCCAGCAGCTTTGGCGGGACTAGTTCTTACGAGCAGTACTTC; CDR3 protein: CASSFGGTSSYEQYF
D gene: TRBD1; J gene: TRBJ1-1; clone size: .; V gene: TRBV7-9; CDR3 DNA: TGTGCCAGCAGCCCACAGGTCGGGACAGCCATGAACACTGAAGCTTTCTTT; CDR3 protein: CASSPQVGTAMNTEAFF
D gene: .; J gene: TRBJ1-2; clone size: .; V gene: TRBV5-6; CDR3 DNA: TGTGCCAGCAGCTGGAAGACCCCTACGGGAGGCTACACCTTC; CDR3 protein: CASSWKTPTGGYTF
D gene: .; J gene: TRBJ1-4; clone size: once; V gene: TRBV3-1/TRBV3-2; CDR3 DNA: TGTGCCAGCAGCCAAGACGGCAGTGAAAAACTGTTTTTT; CDR3 protein: CASSQDGSEKLFF
D gene: TRBD2; J gene: TRBJ2-3; clone size: .; V gene: TRBV3-1/TRBV3-2; CDR3 DNA: TGTGCCAGCAGACCCGGGACTAGCGGCACAGATACGCAGTATTTT; CDR3 protein: CASRPGTSGTDTQYF
D gene: .; J gene: TRBJ2-7; clone size: .; V gene: TRBV15; CDR3 DNA: TGTGCCACCAGCAGAGTTTGGGAGCTTGGAGAGCAGTACTTC; CDR3 protein: CATSRVWELGEQYF
D gene: .; J gene: TRBJ1-1; clone size: once; V gene: TRBV2; CDR3 DNA: TGTGCCAGCAGTACAGACAGACTGAACACTGAAGCTTTCTTT; CDR3 protein: CASSTDRLNTEAFF
D gene: .; J gene: TRBJ1-2; clone size: .; V gene: TRBV2; CDR3 DNA: TGTGCCAGCAGTGAAGCCAGGTTAAGGGGCTACACCTTC; CDR3 protein: CASSEARLRGYTF